This T cell receptor (beta chain) stems from a study of human T cells and chemical hapten exposure. In TCRdb, the 5' RACE reads were re-called with MiXCR into one record per CDR3 protein. The sample shows approximately 140,000 distinct CDR3 sequences, 3.5% to 5% of them seen only once. Total RNA was extracted from unfractionated whole blood. This clonotype was seen more than once but under ten times. Germline V gene data show CDR1 as DFQATT and CDR2 as SNEGSKA (reference sequence). V was pared by 0 bases and J by 10 bases, with 10 bases of the junction left unmatched. The CDR3 contains 16 residues. The chain employs TRBV20-1 and TRBJ1-5; 12 bases line up with TRBD1. The TCR was taken from a female donor in good health. The CDR3 sequence is CSARDTGQGARGPQHF. The DNA of the CDR3 is TGCAGTGCTAGAGATACGGGACAGGGGGCTAGGGGACCCCAGCATTTT.